This TCR beta chain was recorded in a study of molecular identifiers for immune sequencing clone quantification. Study background: The replicate experiment used RNA from around 20,000 or 99,000 naive CD8 cells. This RNA was split into five aliquots, and four of them were sequenced.

This clonotype was recorded many times. TCRdb reprocessed the PCR reads via MiXCR and lists one record per CDR3 protein. The sample contains 600,000 to 650,000 distinct CDR3 sequences, nearly 20% of which appear only once. Trimming cost V 1 base and J 7 bases, with 13 bases left between them. CDR3 size: 14 residues. The germline V gene encodes CDR1 SGHVS and CDR2 FQNEAQ. The clonotype originates from a human donor in good health. Some libraries in this study had Jurkat cell RNA spiked in. The chain employs TRBV7-8 and TRBJ1-1, with a possible D match to TRBD1 (5 bases). The specimen sequenced was naive CD8+ T cells from blood, with Jurkat cell RNA spiked in. Sample subset: FACS-sorted CD8+CD4-CCR7+CD45RA+ naive T cells. The CDR3 sequence is CASSLGQPGGEAFF. The CDR3, as DNA: TGTGCCAGCAGCTTAGGACAGCCGGGGGGTGAAGCTTTCTTT.